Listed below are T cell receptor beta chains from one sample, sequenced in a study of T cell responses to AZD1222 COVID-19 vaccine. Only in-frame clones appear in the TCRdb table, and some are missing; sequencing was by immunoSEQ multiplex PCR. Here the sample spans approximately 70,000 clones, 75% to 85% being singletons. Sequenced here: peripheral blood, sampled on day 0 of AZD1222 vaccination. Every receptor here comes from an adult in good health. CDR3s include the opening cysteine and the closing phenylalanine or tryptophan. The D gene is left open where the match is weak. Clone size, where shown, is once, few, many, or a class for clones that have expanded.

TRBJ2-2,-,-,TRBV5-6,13,CASSLRGPGELFF,TGTGCCAGCAGCTTAAGGGGCCCCGGGGAGCTGTTTTTT
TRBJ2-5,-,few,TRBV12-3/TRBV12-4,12,CASRKGLETQYF,TGTGCCAGTCGAAAGGGGCTGGAGACCCAGTACTTC
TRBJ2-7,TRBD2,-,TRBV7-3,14,CASSLVGLAREQYF,TGTGCCAGCAGCTTAGTGGGACTAGCCCGCGAGCAGTACTTC
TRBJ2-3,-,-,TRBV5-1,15,CASSGGDFSTDTQYF,TGCGCCAGCAGCGGCGGGGACTTTAGCACAGATACGCAGTATTTT
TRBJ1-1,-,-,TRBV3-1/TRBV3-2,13,CASSPRTNTEAFF,TGTGCCAGCAGCCCCCGGACTAACACTGAAGCTTTCTTT
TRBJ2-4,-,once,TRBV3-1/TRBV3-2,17,CASSQGKGGITKNIQYF,TGTGCCAGCAGCCAGGGCAAGGGGGGAATAACCAAAAACATTCAGTACTTC
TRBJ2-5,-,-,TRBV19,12,CASSPTGETQYF,TGTGCCAGTAGCCCGACGGGGGAGACCCAGTACTTC
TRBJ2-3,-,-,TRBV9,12,CASSVDPDTQYF,TGTGCCAGCAGCGTAGACCCCGATACGCAGTATTTT
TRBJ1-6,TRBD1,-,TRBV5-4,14,CASTIQGARTPLHF,TGTGCCAGCACCATCCAGGGGGCTAGGACACCCCTCCACTTT
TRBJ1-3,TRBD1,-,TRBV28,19,CASSFSTWDSLRSGNTIYF,TGTGCCAGCAGTTTTTCGACATGGGACAGTTTACGCTCTGGAAACACCATATATTTT
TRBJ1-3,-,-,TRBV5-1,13,CASSEDGGNTIYF,TGCGCCAGCAGCGAAGACGGGGGAAACACCATATATTTT
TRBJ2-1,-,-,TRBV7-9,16,CASSPEGAGPYNEQFF,TGTGCCAGCAGCCCAGAAGGGGCAGGGCCCTACAATGAGCAGTTCTTC
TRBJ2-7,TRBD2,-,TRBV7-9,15,CASSPPLAGGHEQYF,TGTGCCAGCAGCCCGCCCCTAGCGGGGGGGCACGAGCAGTACTTC
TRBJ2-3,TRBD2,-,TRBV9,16,CASSVAPGLATDTQYF,TGTGCCAGCAGCGTAGCCCCGGGACTAGCAACAGATACGCAGTATTTT
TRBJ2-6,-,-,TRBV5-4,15,CASSLVGSGANVLTF,TGTGCCAGCAGCTTGGTCGGCTCTGGGGCCAACGTCCTGACTTTC
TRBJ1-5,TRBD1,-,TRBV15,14,CATSSRQGGQPQHF,TGTGCCACCAGCTCCCGACAGGGGGGCCAGCCCCAGCATTTT
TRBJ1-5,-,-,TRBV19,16,CASSIGWGGRNQPQHF,TGTGCCAGTAGTATAGGTTGGGGAGGTCGGAATCAGCCCCAGCATTTT
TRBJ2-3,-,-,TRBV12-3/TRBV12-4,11,CASSPTDTQYF,TGTGCCAGCAGCCCCACCGATACGCAGTATTTT
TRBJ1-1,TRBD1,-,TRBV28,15,CASRPPTGLHTEAFF,TGTGCCAGCAGACCCCCGACAGGGCTTCACACTGAAGCTTTCTTT
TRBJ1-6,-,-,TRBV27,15,CASSFRGAVNSPLHF,TGTGCCAGCAGTTTCCGGGGGGCGGTCAATTCACCCCTCCACTTT
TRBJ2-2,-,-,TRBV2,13,CASSFARHGELFF,TGTGCCAGCAGTTTCGCTAGGCACGGGGAGCTGTTTTTT
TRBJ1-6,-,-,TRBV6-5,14,CASSKTGSNSPLHF,TGTGCCAGCAGTAAGACAGGATCAAATTCACCCCTCCACTTT
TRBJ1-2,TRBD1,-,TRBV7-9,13,CASSLGQEGGYTF,TGTGCCAGCAGCTTGGGACAGGAAGGTGGCTACACCTTC
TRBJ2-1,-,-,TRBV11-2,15,CASSEDSLIYNEQFF,TGTGCCAGCAGCGAGGACAGCCTCATCTACAATGAGCAGTTCTTC
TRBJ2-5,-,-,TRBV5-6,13,CASSRTGEATQYF,TGTGCCAGCAGCCGAACGGGGGAGGCGACCCAGTACTTC